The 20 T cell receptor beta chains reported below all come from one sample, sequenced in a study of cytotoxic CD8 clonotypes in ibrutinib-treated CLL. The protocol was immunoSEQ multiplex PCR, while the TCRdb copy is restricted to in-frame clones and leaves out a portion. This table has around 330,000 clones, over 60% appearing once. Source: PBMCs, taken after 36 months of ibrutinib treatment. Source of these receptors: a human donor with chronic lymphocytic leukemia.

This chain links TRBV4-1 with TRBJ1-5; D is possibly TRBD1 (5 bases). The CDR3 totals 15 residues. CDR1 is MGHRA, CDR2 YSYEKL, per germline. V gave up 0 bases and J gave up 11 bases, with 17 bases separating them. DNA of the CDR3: TGCGCCAGCAGCCAAGATCGGGTGGGGGGTAGGGCCCAGCATTTT. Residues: CASSQDRVGGRAQHF.

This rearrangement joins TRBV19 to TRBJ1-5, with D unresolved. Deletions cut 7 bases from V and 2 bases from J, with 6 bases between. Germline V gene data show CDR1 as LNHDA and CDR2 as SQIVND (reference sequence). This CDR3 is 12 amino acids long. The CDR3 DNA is TGTGCCAGTAAAGACGGCAATCAGCCCCAGCATTTT. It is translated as CASKDGNQPQHF.

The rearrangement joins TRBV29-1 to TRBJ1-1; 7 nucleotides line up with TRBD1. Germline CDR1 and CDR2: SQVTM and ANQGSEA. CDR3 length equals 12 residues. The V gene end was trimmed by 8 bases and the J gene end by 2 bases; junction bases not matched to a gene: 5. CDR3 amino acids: CSTGTVNTEAFF. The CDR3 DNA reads TGCAGCACCGGGACAGTTAACACTGAAGCTTTCTTT. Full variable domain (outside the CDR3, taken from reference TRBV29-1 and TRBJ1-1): SAVISQKPSRDICQRGTSLTIQCQVDSQVTMMFWYRQQPGQSLTLIATANQGSEATYESGFVIDKFPISRPNLTFSTLTVSNMSPEDSSIYLCSTGTVNTEAFFGQGTRLTVV.

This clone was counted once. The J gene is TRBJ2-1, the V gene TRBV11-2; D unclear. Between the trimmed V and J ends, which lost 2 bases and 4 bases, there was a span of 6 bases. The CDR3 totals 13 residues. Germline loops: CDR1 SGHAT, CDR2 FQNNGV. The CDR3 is CASSLSGYNEQFF. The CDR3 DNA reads TGTGCCAGCAGCTTATCGGGTTACAATGAGCAGTTCTTC. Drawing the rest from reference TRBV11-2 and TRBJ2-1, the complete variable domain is EAGVAQSPRYKIIEKRQSVAFWCNPISGHATLYWYQQILGQGPKLLIQFQNNGVVDDSQLPKDRFSAERLKGVDSTLKIQPAKLEDSAVYLCASSLSGYNEQFFGPGTRLTVL.

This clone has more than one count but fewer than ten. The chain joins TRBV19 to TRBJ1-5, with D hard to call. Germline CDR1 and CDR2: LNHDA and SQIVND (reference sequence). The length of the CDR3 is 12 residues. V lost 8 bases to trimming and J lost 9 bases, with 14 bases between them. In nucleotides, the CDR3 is TGTGCCAGTGGAGACGGAGGGTGGCCCCAGCATTTT. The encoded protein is CASGDGGWPQHF.

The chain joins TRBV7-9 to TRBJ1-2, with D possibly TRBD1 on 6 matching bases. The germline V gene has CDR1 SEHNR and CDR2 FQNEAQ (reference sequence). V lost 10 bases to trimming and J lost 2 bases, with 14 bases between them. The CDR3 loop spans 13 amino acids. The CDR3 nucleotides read TGTGCCACCAACCATGGGGGCAACTATGGCTACACCTTC. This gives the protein CATNHGGNYGYTF.

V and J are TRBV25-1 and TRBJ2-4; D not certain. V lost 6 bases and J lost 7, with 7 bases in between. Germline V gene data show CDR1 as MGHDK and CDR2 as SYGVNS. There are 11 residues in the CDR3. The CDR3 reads CASSVLNIQYF. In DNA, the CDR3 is TGTGCCAGCAGCGTCCTGAACATTCAGTACTTC.

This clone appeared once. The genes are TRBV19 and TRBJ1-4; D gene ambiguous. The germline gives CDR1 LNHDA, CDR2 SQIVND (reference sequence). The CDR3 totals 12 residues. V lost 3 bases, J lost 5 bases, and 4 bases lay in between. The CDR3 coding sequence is TGTGCCAGTAGTATGCGAAATGAAAAACTGTTTTTT. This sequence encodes CASSMRNEKLFF.

CDR3 sequence: CASSEARTPEQYF. The CDR3 coding sequence is TGTGCCAGCAGTGAAGCAAGGACTCCCGAGCAGTACTTC. The V call is TRBV6-1, the J call TRBJ2-7; TRBD2 might be the D (5 bases). The CDR3 has 13 amino acids. Looked up from germline, CDR1 is MNHNS and CDR2 is SASEGT. V was shortened by 0 bases and J by 6 bases, with 9 bases between the two germline ends.

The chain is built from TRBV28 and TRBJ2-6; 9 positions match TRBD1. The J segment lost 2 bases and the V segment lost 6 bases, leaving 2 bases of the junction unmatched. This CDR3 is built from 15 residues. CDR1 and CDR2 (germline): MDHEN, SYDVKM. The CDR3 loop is CASSDRGAGANVLTF. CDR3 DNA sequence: TGTGCCAGCAGCGACAGGGGGGCTGGGGCCAACGTCCTGACTTTC.

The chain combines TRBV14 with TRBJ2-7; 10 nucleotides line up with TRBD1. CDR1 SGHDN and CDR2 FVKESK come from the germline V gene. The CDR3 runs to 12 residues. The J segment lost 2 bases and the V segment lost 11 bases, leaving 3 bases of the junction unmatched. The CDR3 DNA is TGTGCCTCCGGGACAGGGGCCTACGAGCAGTACTTC. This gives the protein CASGTGAYEQYF.

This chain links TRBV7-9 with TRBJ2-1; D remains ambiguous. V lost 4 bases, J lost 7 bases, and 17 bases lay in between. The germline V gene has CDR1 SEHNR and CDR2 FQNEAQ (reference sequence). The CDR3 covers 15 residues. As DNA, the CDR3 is TGTGCCAGCAGCTCAAATGTTGGCCATTGGAATGAGCAGTTCTTC. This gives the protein CASSSNVGHWNEQFF.

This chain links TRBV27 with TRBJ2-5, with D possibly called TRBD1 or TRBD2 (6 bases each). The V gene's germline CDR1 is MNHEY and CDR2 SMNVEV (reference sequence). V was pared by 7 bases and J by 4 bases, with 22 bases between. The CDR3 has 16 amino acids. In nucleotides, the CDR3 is TGTGCCAGCAAAAGAGGGGGGCGGGGTCCGGGAGAGACCCAGTACTTC. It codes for CASKRGGRGPGETQYF.

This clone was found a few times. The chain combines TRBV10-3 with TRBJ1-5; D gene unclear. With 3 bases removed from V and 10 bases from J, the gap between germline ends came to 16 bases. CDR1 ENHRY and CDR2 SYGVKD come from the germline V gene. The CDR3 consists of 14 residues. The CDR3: CAISERREVDPQHF. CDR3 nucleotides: TGTGCCATCAGTGAACGGCGGGAAGTTGATCCCCAGCATTTT.

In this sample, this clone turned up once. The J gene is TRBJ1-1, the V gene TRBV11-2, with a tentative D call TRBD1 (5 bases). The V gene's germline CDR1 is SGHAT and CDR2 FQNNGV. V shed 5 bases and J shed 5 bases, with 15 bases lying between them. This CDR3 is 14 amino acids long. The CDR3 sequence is CASSPSGGVTEAFF. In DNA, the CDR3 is TGTGCCAGCAGCCCCTCCGGGGGAGTGACTGAAGCTTTCTTT.

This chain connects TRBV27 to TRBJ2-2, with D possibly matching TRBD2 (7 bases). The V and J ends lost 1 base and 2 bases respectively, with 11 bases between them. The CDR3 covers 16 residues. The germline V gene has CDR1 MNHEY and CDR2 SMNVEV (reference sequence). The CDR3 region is CASSLFPGGNTGELFF. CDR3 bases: TGTGCCAGCAGTTTATTTCCGGGGGGCAACACCGGGGAGCTGTTTTTT.

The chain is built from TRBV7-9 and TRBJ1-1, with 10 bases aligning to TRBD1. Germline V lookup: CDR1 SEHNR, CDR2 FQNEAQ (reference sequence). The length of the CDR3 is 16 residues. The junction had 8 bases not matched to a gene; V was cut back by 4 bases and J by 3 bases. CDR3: CASSSPRTGGDTEAFF. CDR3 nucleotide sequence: TGTGCCAGCAGCTCCCCGAGGACAGGGGGGGACACTGAAGCTTTCTTT.

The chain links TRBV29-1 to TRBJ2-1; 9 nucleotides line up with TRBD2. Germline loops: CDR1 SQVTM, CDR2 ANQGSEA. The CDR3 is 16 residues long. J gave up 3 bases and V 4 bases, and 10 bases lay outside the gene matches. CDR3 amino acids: CSVGPRREGDYNEQFF. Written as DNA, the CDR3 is TGCAGCGTTGGCCCAAGGCGGGAGGGGGACTACAATGAGCAGTTCTTC.

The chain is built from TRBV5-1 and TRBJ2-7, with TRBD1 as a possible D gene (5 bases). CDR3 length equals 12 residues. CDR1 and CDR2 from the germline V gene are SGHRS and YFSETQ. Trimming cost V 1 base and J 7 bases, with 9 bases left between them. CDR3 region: CASSLSREEQYF. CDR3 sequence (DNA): TGCGCCAGCAGCTTGAGCAGGGAAGAGCAGTACTTC.

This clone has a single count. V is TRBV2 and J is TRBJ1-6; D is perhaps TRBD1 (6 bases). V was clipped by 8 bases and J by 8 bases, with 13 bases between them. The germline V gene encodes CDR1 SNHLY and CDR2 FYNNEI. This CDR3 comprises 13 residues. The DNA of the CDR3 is TGTGCCAGCGGCGCGGGACATCATTCACCCCTCCACTTT. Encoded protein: CASGAGHHSPLHF.